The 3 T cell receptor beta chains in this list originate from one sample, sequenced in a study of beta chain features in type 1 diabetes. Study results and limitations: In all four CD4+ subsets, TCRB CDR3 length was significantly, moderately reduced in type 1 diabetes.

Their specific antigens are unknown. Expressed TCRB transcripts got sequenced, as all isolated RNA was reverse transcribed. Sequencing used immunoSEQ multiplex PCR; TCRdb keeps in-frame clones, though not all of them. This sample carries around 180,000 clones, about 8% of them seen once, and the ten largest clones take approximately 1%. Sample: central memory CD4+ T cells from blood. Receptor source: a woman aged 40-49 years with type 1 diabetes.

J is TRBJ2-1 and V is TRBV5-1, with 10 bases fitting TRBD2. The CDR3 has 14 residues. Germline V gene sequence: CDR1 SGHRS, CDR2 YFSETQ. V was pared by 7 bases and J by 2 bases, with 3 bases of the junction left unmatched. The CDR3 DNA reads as TGCGCCAGCTCGGGACTAGCGACCTACAATGAGCAGTTCTTC. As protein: CASSGLATYNEQFF.

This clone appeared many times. This CDR3 reads CASSTGAGATIYGYTF. The CDR3 nucleotides are TGTGCCAGTAGTACAGGGGCCGGCGCTACGATCTATGGCTACACCTTC. The chain couples TRBV19 to TRBJ1-2; D is possibly TRBD1 (6 bases). V lost 4 bases and J lost 4, with 19 bases in between. In germline, CDR1 is LNHDA, CDR2 SQIVND (reference sequence). This CDR3 spans 16 amino acids.

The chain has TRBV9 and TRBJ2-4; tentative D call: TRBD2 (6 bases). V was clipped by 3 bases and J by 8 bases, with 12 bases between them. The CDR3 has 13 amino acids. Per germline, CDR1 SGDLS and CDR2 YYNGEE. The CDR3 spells CASSAYVADIQYF. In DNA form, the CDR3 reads TGTGCCAGCAGCGCCTACGTAGCGGACATTCAGTACTTC.